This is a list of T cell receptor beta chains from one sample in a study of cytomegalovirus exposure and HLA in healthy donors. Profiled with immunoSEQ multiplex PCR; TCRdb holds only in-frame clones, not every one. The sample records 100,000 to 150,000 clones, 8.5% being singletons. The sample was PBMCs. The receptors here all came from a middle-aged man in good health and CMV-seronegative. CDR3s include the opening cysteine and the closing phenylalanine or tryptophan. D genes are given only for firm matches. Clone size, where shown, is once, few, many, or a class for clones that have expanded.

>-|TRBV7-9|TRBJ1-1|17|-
TGTGCCAGCAGCTTAAGGGGAGGGATAGCCTTGAACACTGAAGCTTTCTTT
CASSLRGGIALNTEAFF
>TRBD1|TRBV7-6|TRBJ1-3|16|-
TGTGCCAGCAGCTTAGCGACAGGGGGCTCTGGAAACACCATATATTTT
CASSLATGGSGNTIYF
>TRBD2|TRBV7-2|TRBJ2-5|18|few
TGTGCCAGCAGCTTAGGAGGACTAGCGGGGCCTCGGGGAGAGACCCAGTACTTC
CASSLGGLAGPRGETQYF
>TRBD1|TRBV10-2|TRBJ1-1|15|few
TGCGCCAGCAGTGAGCCCGGACAGGGTGGCACTGAAGCTTTCTTT
CASSEPGQGGTEAFF
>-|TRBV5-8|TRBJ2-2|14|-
TGTGCCAGCAGCCGCTTCGGGGTCACCGGGGAGCTGTTTTTT
CASSRFGVTGELFF
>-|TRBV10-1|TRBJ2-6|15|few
TGCGCCAGCCCCCAGGAACCCTCTGGGGCCAACGTCCTGACTTTC
CASPQEPSGANVLTF
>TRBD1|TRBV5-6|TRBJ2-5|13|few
TGTGCCAGCGGCCGGACAGGGGTGAGGGAGCAGTACTTC
CASGRTGVREQYF
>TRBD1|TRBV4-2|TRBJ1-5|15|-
TGTGCCAGCAGCCAAGATGAGGGGGCGCATCAGCCCCAGCATTTT
CASSQDEGAHQPQHF
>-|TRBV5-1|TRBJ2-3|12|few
TGCGCCAGCAGGTTTGAGGGTGGTACGCAGTATTTT
CASRFEGGTQYF
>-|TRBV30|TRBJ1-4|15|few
TGTGCCTGGAGTGTACCGGGGGGACCTAATGAAAAACTGTTTTTT
CAWSVPGGPNEKLFF
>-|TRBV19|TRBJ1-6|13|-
TGTGCCAGTAGTGGTCGGTACAATTCACCCCTCCACTTT
CASSGRYNSPLHF
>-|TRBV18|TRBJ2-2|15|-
TGTGCCAGCTCACCCCTTGGACTGGACACCGGGGAGCTGTTTTTT
CASSPLGLDTGELFF
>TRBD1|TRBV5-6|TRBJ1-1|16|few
TGTGCCAGCAGCTCAGATACAGGGGCCCTGAACACTGAAGCTTTCTTT
CASSSDTGALNTEAFF
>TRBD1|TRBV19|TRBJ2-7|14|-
TGTGCCAGTAGTTCAATTCACCAGGGGGCCGAGCAGTACTTC
CASSSIHQGAEQYF
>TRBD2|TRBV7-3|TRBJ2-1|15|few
TGTGCCAGCAGCCCGAGCGGGGGGGCGAACAATGAGCAGTTCTTC
CASSPSGGANNEQFF
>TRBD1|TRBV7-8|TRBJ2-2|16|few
TGTGCCAGCAGCTTAGCCGGACAGGGGAACACCGGGGAGCTGTTTTTT
CASSLAGQGNTGELFF
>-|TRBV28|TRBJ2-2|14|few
TGTGCCAGCGGTGGGGGGTCACTAACCGGGGAGCTGTTTTTT
CASGGGSLTGELFF
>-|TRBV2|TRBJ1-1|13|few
TGTGCCAGCAGCGCATATTTGGGCGCTGAAGCTTTCTTT
CASSAYLGAEAFF
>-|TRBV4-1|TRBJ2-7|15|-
TGCGCCAGCAGCCAAGCGACTACAAGCTCCTACGAGCAGTACTTC
CASSQATTSSYEQYF
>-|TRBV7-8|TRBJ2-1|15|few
TGTGCCAGCAGCTTAGTTTGGGGGCATTACAATGAGCAGTTCTTC
CASSLVWGHYNEQFF
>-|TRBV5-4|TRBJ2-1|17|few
TGTGCCAGCAGCTCCCGGCGGGGGCTGTCACCCTACAATGAGCAGTTCTTC
CASSSRRGLSPYNEQFF
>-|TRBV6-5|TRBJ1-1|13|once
TGTGCCAGCAGTTACTCAGCCTTCTCTGAAGCTTTCTTT
CASSYSAFSEAFF
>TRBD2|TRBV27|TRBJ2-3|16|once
TGTGCCAGCAGTTTATATGGCGGGGGGATGACAGATACGCAGTATTTT
CASSLYGGGMTDTQYF
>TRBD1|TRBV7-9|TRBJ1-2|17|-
TGTGCCAGCAGCTTAGGGGGACAGGGGGGATCTAACTATGGCTACACCTTC
CASSLGGQGGSNYGYTF
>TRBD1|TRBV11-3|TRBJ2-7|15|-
TGTGCCAGCAGCTTAGGGGGCCGGGACAGCTACGAGCAGTACTTC
CASSLGGRDSYEQYF
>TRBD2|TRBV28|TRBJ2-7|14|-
TGTGCCAGCAGCCCGGGACTAGCGACTTACGAGCAGTACTTC
CASSPGLATYEQYF
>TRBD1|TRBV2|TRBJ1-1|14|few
TGTGCCAGCAGGGACAGGGTCGGGAACACTGAAGCTTTCTTT
CASRDRVGNTEAFF
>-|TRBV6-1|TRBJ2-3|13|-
TGTGCCAGCGAGCAGGGGAGAACAGATACGCAGTATTTT
CASEQGRTDTQYF
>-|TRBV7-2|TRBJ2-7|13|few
TGTGCCAGCAGCTCCCCTCCCCGCGGGGAGCAGTACTTC
CASSSPPRGEQYF
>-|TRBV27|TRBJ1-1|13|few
TGTGCCAGCAGTCTCTCCCCGAACACTGAAGCTTTCTTT
CASSLSPNTEAFF
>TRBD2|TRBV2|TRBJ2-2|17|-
TGTGCCAGCAGTGAACCTCAGGGTAGCGGGGTCACCGGGGAGCTGTTTTTT
CASSEPQGSGVTGELFF
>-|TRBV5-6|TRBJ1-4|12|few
TGTGCCAGCAGCGGGGGAGGTGAAAAACTGTTTTTT
CASSGGGEKLFF
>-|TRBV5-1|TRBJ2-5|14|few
TGCGCCAGCAGCCCGGACAGTCCCCAAGAGACCCAGTACTTC
CASSPDSPQETQYF
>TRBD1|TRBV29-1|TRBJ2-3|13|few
TGCAGCGTTACTCAGGGGGCGGGAGATACGCAGTATTTT
CSVTQGAGDTQYF
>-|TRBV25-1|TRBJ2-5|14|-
TGTGCCAGCAGTGAAGTCAGGGGCAAAGAGACCCAGTACTTC
CASSEVRGKETQYF
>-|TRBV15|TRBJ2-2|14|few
TGTGCCACCAGTGGATGGGCTCCCACCGGGGAGCTGTTTTTT
CATSGWAPTGELFF
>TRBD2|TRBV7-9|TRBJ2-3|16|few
TGTGCCAGCAGCTTGTGGGCGGGGGGTACCACAGATACGCAGTATTTT
CASSLWAGGTTDTQYF
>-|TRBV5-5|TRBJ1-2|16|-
TGTGCCAGCAGCTTGGTGCAGGGGAGGGCGAACTATGGCTACACCTTC
CASSLVQGRANYGYTF
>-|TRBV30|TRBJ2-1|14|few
TGTGCCTGGTCCCCTGTCAGCTCCTACAATGAGCAGTTCTTC
CAWSPVSSYNEQFF
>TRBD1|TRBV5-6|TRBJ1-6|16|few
TGTGCCAGCAGCGGGGGGACAGGGACGGGAAATTCACCCCTCCACTTT
CASSGGTGTGNSPLHF